This TCR beta chain was sequenced during a study of identical twins. Study results and caveats: For monozygotic twins, models underestimated out-of-frame TCR alpha sharing. Abundant beta clonotypes from cord blood bore fewer insertions; memory repertoires lacked this pattern.

Only a few counts were recorded for this clonotype. What it binds is unknown. The CDR3 runs to 18 residues. Trimming took 0 bases from V and 2 from J, leaving 20 bases between them. The germline V gene encodes CDR1 SGHDT and CDR2 YYEEEE. TCRdb fed the 5' RACE reads into MiXCR, producing one record per CDR3 protein. The sample contains 700,000 or so distinct CDR3 sequences, 8.6% of which appear only once. This sample also belongs to another study, concerning yellow fever vaccine responses in identical twins. Turning to that study: As reported, the vaccine T cell response of twins seemed partly convergent and partly personalized.

This TCR came from a woman younger than 30 in good health. The J gene is TRBJ1-1, the V gene TRBV5-6; D gene uncertain. Source material: PBMCs. The CDR3 here is CASSLVGRIGVLNTEAFF. In DNA, the CDR3 is TGTGCCAGCAGCTTGGTAGGCAGGATCGGAGTTTTAAACACTGAAGCTTTCTTT.